The 28 T cell receptor beta chains below all came from one sample that was sequenced in a study of CD8 T cells in ankylosing spondylitis. TCRdb used MiXCR to reprocess the 5' RACE reads, holding one entry per CDR3 protein. The sample shows 500,000 or so distinct CDR3 sequences, roughly 5.3% of them seen only once. These TCRs' antigens remain unknown. Overall study findings and caveats: Typical of ankylosing spondylitis blood, it appeared, was a TCR beta motif of fewer than ten highly homologous variants.

The source material was blood, either unsorted or a sorted T cell fraction (not recorded which). These receptors originate from a male donor with ankylosing spondylitis.

This clonotype was counted many times. The rearrangement uses TRBV28 and TRBJ2-7, with TRBD1 identical over 9 bases. The V gene end was trimmed by 10 bases and the J gene end by 2 bases; junction bases not matched to a gene: 6. Germline V CDR1 and CDR2: MDHEN, SYDVKM. This CDR3 has 13 residues. In DNA, the CDR3 is TGTGCCATGAGGGACAGGGTAACCTACGAGCAGTACTTC. Translation: CAMRDRVTYEQYF.

This clonotype was seen at least ten times. The J gene is TRBJ1-5, the V gene TRBV27; possible D gene TRBD1, 6 bases. Per the germline V gene, CDR1 is MNHEY and CDR2 is SMNVEV (reference sequence). With 6 bases removed from V and 7 bases from J, the gap between germline ends came to 10 bases. CDR3 length equals 12 residues. CDR3 coding DNA: TGTGCCAGCAGCAACAGGGCCCAGCCCCAGCATTTT. It codes for CASSNRAQPQHF.

At least ten counts were recorded for this clonotype. V gene TRBV20-1 combines with J gene TRBJ2-1; 7 bases match TRBD2. The CDR3 length is 13 residues. Unmatched junction bases numbered 7, after V lost 8 bases and J lost 3 bases. The germline gives CDR1 DFQATT, CDR2 SNEGSKA (reference sequence). The CDR3 region is CSYTGTNYNEQFF. CDR3 DNA sequence: TGCAGTTATACCGGGACTAACTACAATGAGCAGTTCTTC.

In its sample, this clonotype was seen many times. This sequence joins TRBV28 and TRBJ1-5, with TRBD1 matching over 10 bases. Germline CDR1 and CDR2: MDHEN and SYDVKM. This CDR3 has 16 amino acids. After removal of 6 bases from V and 3 bases from J, the junction contained 8 bases not matched to a gene. CDR3: CASRPQTGGINQPQHF. CDR3 nucleotide sequence: TGTGCCAGCAGACCTCAGACAGGGGGCATCAATCAGCCCCAGCATTTT.

This clonotype was observed at least ten times. V usage is TRBV7-9 and J usage is TRBJ2-3; D is ambiguous. CDR1 and CDR2 from the germline V gene are SEHNR and FQNEAQ (reference sequence). V shed 3 bases and J shed 5 bases, with 3 bases lying between them. The CDR3 is 11 amino acids. CDR3 sequence (DNA): TGTGCCAGCAGCTTTATAGATACGCAGTATTTT. It yields the protein CASSFIDTQYF.

This clonotype was found many times. This sequence joins TRBV5-4 and TRBJ1-2; TRBD1 is a possible D gene (5 bases). The germline V gene has CDR1 SGHNT and CDR2 YYREEE (reference sequence). V was clipped by 5 bases and J by 8 bases, with 28 bases between them. This CDR3 spans 17 amino acids. CDR3 sequence: CASSSADPSRGTIGYTF. In nucleotides, the CDR3 is TGTGCCAGCAGTTCCGCGGACCCATCACGGGGGACTATAGGCTACACCTTC. The variable domain in full, completed from reference TRBV5-4 and TRBJ1-2, reads ETGVTQSPTHLIKTRGQQVTLRCSSQSGHNTVSWYQQALGQGPQFIFQYYREEENGRGNFPPRFSGLQFPNYSSELNVNALELDDSALYLCASSSADPSRGTIGYTFGSGTRLTVV.

The table lists this clonotype with many counts. The chain employs TRBV5-1 and TRBJ2-1; 11 bases are a match to TRBD2. The V segment lost 3 bases and the J segment 7 bases; nucleotides outside the gene matches: 6. Germline-derived CDR1 and CDR2 are SGHRS and YFSETQ. The CDR3 has 15 amino acids. DNA of the CDR3: TGCGCCAGCAGCTGGTTGACTAGCGGGAAAAATGAGCAGTTCTTC. Encoded protein: CASSWLTSGKNEQFF.

This clonotype has ten or more counts. The genes are TRBV20-1 and TRBJ1-1; 10 nucleotides line up with TRBD1. The CDR3 is 16 residues long. The junction had 10 bases not matched to a gene; V was cut back by 3 bases and J by 3 bases. Germline V CDR1 and CDR2: DFQATT, SNEGSKA (reference sequence). The CDR3 here is CSASAGQGSWDTEAFF. Written as DNA, the CDR3 is TGCAGTGCTAGCGCGGGACAGGGGAGTTGGGACACTGAAGCTTTCTTT.

This chain uses TRBV19 with TRBJ2-3; unclear D gene. There are 14 residues in the CDR3. CDR1 LNHDA and CDR2 SQIVND come from the germline V gene (reference sequence). V dropped 6 bases and J dropped 0 bases, with 10 bases sitting between them. CDR3 sequence: CASRRAPSTDTQYF. DNA for the CDR3: TGTGCCAGTAGAAGGGCACCAAGCACAGATACGCAGTATTTT.

This clonotype appeared many times. The chain joins TRBV7-6 to TRBJ1-4; no reliable D call. CDR1 and CDR2 from the germline V gene are SGHVS and FNYEAQ. This CDR3 comprises 16 residues. V lost 5 bases to trimming and J lost 0 bases, with 13 bases between them. The CDR3 bases are TGTGCCAGCAGCAGCCTTATAGGGACAACTAATGAAAAACTGTTTTTT. Translation: CASSSLIGTTNEKLFF.

This clonotype was counted many times. The gene calls are TRBV12-3 or TRBV12-4 and TRBJ2-7; D is possibly TRBD2 (6 bases). V was cut by 5 bases and J by 2 bases, with 13 bases left in between. The CDR3 sequence is 14 residues long. The CDR3 DNA follows: TGTGCCAGCAGTCTGGAGGGACGGCCCTACGAGCAGTACTTC. Residues: CASSLEGRPYEQYF.

This clonotype was counted many times. This chain joins TRBV29-1 and TRBJ2-7; D is uncertain. CDR3 size: 13 residues. Per germline, CDR1 SQVTM and CDR2 ANQGSEA. Between the trimmed V and J ends, which lost 2 bases and 5 bases, there was a span of 13 bases. The CDR3 region has the DNA TGCAGCGTTGAACAAGGGTGGGCTAACGAGCAGTACTTC. It is translated as CSVEQGWANEQYF.

This clonotype was counted ten times or more. V usage is TRBV2 and J usage is TRBJ2-1; D might be TRBD2 (5 bases). CDR3 length: 14 residues. Trimming stripped 4 bases from V and 7 bases from J, with 14 bases between. Germline V gene lookup returns CDR1 SNHLY and CDR2 FYNNEI. The DNA of the CDR3 is TGTGCCAGCAGTGCCCTAGTGCCGGGGAATGAGCAGTTCTTC. It translates to CASSALVPGNEQFF.

This clonotype appeared many times. The V gene is TRBV5-1, the J gene TRBJ2-2, with D hard to call. The V gene's germline CDR1 is SGHRS and CDR2 YFSETQ. The CDR3 length is 15 residues. Trimming removed 0 bases from V and 4 bases from J, with 10 bases in between. Here the CDR3 reads CASSLAEIITGELFF. The CDR3 bases are TGCGCCAGCAGCTTGGCCGAAATTATCACCGGGGAGCTGTTTTTT.

This clonotype has only a few counts. V and J are TRBV6-6 and TRBJ1-2; 9 positions match TRBD1. The CDR3 is made up of 13 amino acids. Germline CDR1 and CDR2: MNHNY and SVGAGI (reference sequence). The trim removed 6 bases at V and 6 bases at J, leaving 5 bases unmatched. CDR3 in DNA: TGTGCCAGCAGACCCGGGACAGGGCATGGCTACACCTTC. Translating it yields CASRPGTGHGYTF.

This clonotype was seen many times. The rearrangement links TRBV5-1 to TRBJ2-1, with a possible D match to TRBD1 (5 bases). V was clipped by 0 bases and J by 5 bases, with 9 bases between them. The CDR3 extends over 14 amino acids. Germline V gene lookup returns CDR1 SGHRS and CDR2 YFSETQ. The DNA of the CDR3 is TGCGCCAGCAGCTTGGGGGGCAGGCACAATGAGCAGTTCTTC. Translation gives CASSLGGRHNEQFF.

This clonotype was counted many times. The chain combines TRBV3-1 with TRBJ1-1, with unresolved D. Germline V gene sequence: CDR1 LGHDT, CDR2 YNNKEL (reference sequence). V dropped 5 bases and J dropped 1 base, with 11 bases sitting between them. This CDR3 has 14 amino acids. The CDR3 spells CASSYLGKNTEAFF. CDR3 nucleotide sequence: TGTGCCAGCAGCTACCTTGGGAAGAACACTGAAGCTTTCTTT.

This clonotype was detected many times. The rearrangement uses TRBV20-1 and TRBJ2-3; D is tentatively TRBD1 or TRBD2 (5 bases each). Trimming took off 3 bases at V and 2 bases at J, with 12 bases between the two ends. CDR1 and CDR2 (germline): DFQATT, SNEGSKA (reference sequence). The CDR3 runs to 14 residues. CDR3 amino acids: CSASTGAFTDTQYF. In DNA form, the CDR3 reads TGCAGTGCTAGTACCGGGGCCTTCACAGATACGCAGTATTTT.

A few counts support this clonotype. This rearrangement joins TRBV28 to TRBJ2-5; possibly TRBD2 for D (5 bases). This CDR3 contains 15 residues. V lost 2 bases to trimming and J lost 5 bases, with 15 bases between them. Germline CDR1 is MDHEN and CDR2 is SYDVKM. The CDR3 protein is CASSLAGLGGETQYF. CDR3 coding DNA: TGTGCCAGCAGTTTAGCGGGCCTTGGTGGGGAGACCCAGTACTTC.

At least ten counts were recorded for this clonotype. The junction does not match germline at one end; this may be a read error. The J gene is TRBJ2-1, the V gene TRBV7-2; D assignment may be TRBD1 or TRBD2 (5 bases each). CDR1 is SGHTA, CDR2 FQGNSA, per germline. The CDR3 contains 12 residues. The CDR3 loop reads CASSSDSGTRIF. In nucleotides, the CDR3 is TGTGCCAGCAGCTCCGACAGCGGAACTCGAATCTTC.

This clonotype showed up many times. The rearrangement links TRBV6-5 to TRBJ1-4; a possible D gene is TRBD1 (6 bases). V was trimmed by 3 bases and J by 10 bases, leaving 18 bases between them. Germline CDR1 is MNHEY and CDR2 is SVGAGI. The CDR3 contains 15 residues. The chain's CDR3 is CASSYTGRGNGKLFF. The CDR3, as DNA: TGTGCCAGCAGTTATACGGGCAGGGGTAACGGAAAACTGTTTTTT.

Many counts were recorded for this clonotype. The chain carries TRBV18 and TRBJ1-1; D remains ambiguous. Germline loops: CDR1 KGHSH, CDR2 LQKENI. This CDR3 spans 14 amino acids. V was pared by 3 bases and J by 3 bases, with 11 bases between. CDR3 in DNA: TGTGCCAGCTCACCTGGGGTGGTATACACTGAAGCTTTCTTT. This translates into CASSPGVVYTEAFF. The full variable domain, its missing parts supplied by reference TRBV18 and TRBJ1-1, is NAGVMQNPRHLVRRRGQEARLRCSPMKGHSHVYWYRQLPEEGLKFMVYLQKENIIDESGMPKERFSAEFPKEGPSILRIQQVVRGDSAAYFCASSPGVVYTEAFFGQGTRLTVV.

This clonotype has at least ten counts. The genes are TRBV28 and TRBJ2-1; D remains ambiguous. There are 12 residues in the CDR3. Germline CDR1 reads MDHEN; CDR2 reads SYDVKM. Between the trimmed V and J ends, which lost 5 bases and 8 bases, there was a span of 10 bases. The CDR3 loop reads CASSPRHYEQFF. In DNA, the CDR3 is TGTGCCAGCAGTCCCCGACACTATGAGCAGTTCTTC.

This clonotype occurred many times. The V gene is TRBV4-3, the J gene TRBJ1-6, with TRBD1 as a possible D gene (5 bases). This CDR3 has 16 amino acids. Germline assignment: CDR1 LGHNA and CDR2 YSLEER. V was clipped by 3 bases and J by 10 bases, with 19 bases between them. The CDR3 reads CASSHERAGMGSPLHF. The CDR3 nucleotides read TGCGCCAGCAGCCACGAGAGGGCAGGGATGGGGTCACCCCTCCACTTT.

The chain couples TRBV12-3 or TRBV12-4 to TRBJ2-7; TRBD1 is a possible D gene (6 bases). This CDR3 is built from 14 residues. The ends were cut back, 10 bases at V and 3 bases at J, with 19 bases in the middle. In DNA, the CDR3 is TGTGCCAACTCTTTGGGCAGGGGCTACTACGAGCAGTACTTC. It encodes CANSLGRGYYEQYF.

Ten or more counts support this clonotype. The chain couples TRBV11-2 to TRBJ2-7; 8 bases line up with TRBD2. Germline CDR1 is SGHAT and CDR2 is FQNNGV. The CDR3 is 17 residues long. The V gene end was trimmed by 2 bases and the J gene end by 2 bases; junction bases not matched to a gene: 11. CDR3 nucleotides: TGTGCCAGCAGCTTAAACGCTCCAGCGGGAGTCCCCTACGAGCAGTACTTC. Translation gives CASSLNAPAGVPYEQYF.

This clonotype showed up many times. This chain links TRBV5-1 with TRBJ1-2; no clear D gene. CDR3 size: 15 residues. The germline V and J ends were trimmed by 0 bases and 0 bases, with 9 bases remaining between them. CDR1 is SGHRS, CDR2 YFSETQ, per germline. The CDR3 nucleotides read TGCGCCAGCAGCTTGGAGGCAGCAGCTAACTATGGCTACACCTTC. Translation gives CASSLEAAANYGYTF.

The sample holds many counts of this clonotype. The rearrangement uses TRBV5-1 and TRBJ2-2; D unclear. The V end lost 5 bases, the J end lost 3 bases, and 8 bases lay between the germline ends. CDR1 and CDR2 from the germline V gene are SGHRS and YFSETQ. The CDR3 length is 13 residues. CDR3 amino acids: CASRDGDTGELFF. The CDR3 nucleotides are TGCGCCAGCAGGGACGGCGACACCGGGGAGCTGTTTTTT.